The clone carrying this TCR beta chain appeared a few times. The repertoire was sequenced with immunoSEQ multiplex PCR; TCRdb's copy has only in-frame clones and lacks some. The profile shows 80,000 to 100,000 clones, 80% of them singletons. These data come from a study of blood T cell repertoires in COVID-19. In the study overall: The study drew acute and convalescent COVID-19 samples from the United States, Italy and Spain. PBMCs, B-cell-depleted T cells, or T cells provided the cDNA or gDNA that made up the material.

V lost 6 bases to trimming and J lost 1 base, with 16 bases between them. The germline CDR1 and CDR2 sequences are MNHEY and SMNVEV (reference sequence). This CDR3 contains 15 residues. J is TRBJ2-7 and V is TRBV27; D possibly corresponds to TRBD1 (6 bases). The TCR originated in a human donor in a cohort sampled during active COVID-19. The sequenced sample consisted of peripheral blood. The CDR3 region has the DNA TGTGCCAGCAGCTCTGCGATCGACAGGTCCTACGAGCAGTACTTC. Protein: CASSSAIDRSYEQYF.